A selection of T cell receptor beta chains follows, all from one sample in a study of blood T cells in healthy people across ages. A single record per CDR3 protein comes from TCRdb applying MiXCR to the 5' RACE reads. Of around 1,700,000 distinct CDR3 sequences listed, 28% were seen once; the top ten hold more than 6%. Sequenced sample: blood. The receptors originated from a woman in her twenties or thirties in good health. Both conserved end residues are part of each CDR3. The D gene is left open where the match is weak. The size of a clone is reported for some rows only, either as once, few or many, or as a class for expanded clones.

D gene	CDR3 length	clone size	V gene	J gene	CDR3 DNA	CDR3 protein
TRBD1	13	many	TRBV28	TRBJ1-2	TGTGCCAGCAGTGTGGGACAGGCCTATGGCTACACCTTC	CASSVGQAYGYTF
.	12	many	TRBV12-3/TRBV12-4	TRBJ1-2	TGTGCCAGCAGTCAACAGGGAATCGGCTACACCTTC	CASSQQGIGYTF
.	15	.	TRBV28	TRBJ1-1	TGTGCCAGCAGTTTCTTGGTCAGGCTGAACACTGAAGCTTTCTTT	CASSFLVRLNTEAFF
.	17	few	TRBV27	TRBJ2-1	TGTGCCAGCAGTTTTAGGGGCCAGTCCCATTCCTACAATGAGCAGTTCTTC	CASSFRGQSHSYNEQFF
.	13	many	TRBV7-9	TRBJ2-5	TGTGCCAGCAGCTCCAAGGCCGGAGGGACCCAGTACTTC	CASSSKAGGTQYF
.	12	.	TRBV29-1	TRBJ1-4	TGCAGCGGATTATGGACTAATGAAAAACTGTTTTTT	CSGLWTNEKLFF
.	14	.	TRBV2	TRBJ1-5	TGTGCCAGCAGCCAGACAAGTCAAGATCAGCCCCAGCATTTT	CASSQTSQDQPQHF
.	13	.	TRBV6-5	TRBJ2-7	TGTGCCAGCACCAATCCCACGGGTTACGAGCAGTACTTC	CASTNPTGYEQYF
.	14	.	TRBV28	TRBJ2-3	TGTGCCAGCAGGCTACAGGGCCGCACAGATACGCAGTATTTT	CASRLQGRTDTQYF
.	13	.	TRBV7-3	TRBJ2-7	TGTGCCAGCAGCTTAACTAGCAGCCACGAGCAGTACTTC	CASSLTSSHEQYF
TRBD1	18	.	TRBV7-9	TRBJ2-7	TGTGCCAGCAGCTTAGCGCCAAAAGGGACAGTTAGCTCCTACGAGCAGTACTTC	CASSLAPKGTVSSYEQYF
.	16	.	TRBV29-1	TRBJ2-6	TGCAGCGTTGAAGATCGGCGCTTTTCTGGGGCCAACGTCCTGACTTTC	CSVEDRRFSGANVLTF
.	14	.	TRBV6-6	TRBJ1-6	TGTGCCAGCAGTTACGACGACAGAAATTCACCCCTCCACTTT	CASSYDDRNSPLHF
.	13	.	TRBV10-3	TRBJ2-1	TGTGCCATCATCCCGGACGGATACAATGAGCAGTTCTTC	CAIIPDGYNEQFF
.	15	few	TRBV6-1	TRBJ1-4	TGTGCCAGCAGTGCAGAGGGCGGGGTTAATGAAAAACTGTTTTTT	CASSAEGGVNEKLFF
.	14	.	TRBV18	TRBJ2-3	TGTGCCAGCTCACCATGGGAGAGCACAGATACGCGGTATTTT	CASSPWESTDTRYF
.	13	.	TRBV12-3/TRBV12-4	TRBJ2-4	TGTGCCAGCGCCAGGGCAGCCAAAAACATTCAGTACTTC	CASARAAKNIQYF
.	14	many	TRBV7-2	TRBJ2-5	TGTGCCAGCAGCTACCCAACAGGGACGGAGACCCAGTACTTC	CASSYPTGTETQYF
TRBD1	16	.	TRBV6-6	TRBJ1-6	TGTGCCAGCAGGTCCCAGGCAGGGGGCTATAATTCACCCCTCCACTTT	CASRSQAGGYNSPLHF
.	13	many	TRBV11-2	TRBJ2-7	TGTGCCAGCAGCTATGACTATCGCTACGAGCAGTACTTC	CASSYDYRYEQYF
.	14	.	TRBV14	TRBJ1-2	TGTGCCAGCAGCCAAGATCTTGCCGGTTATGGCTACACCTTC	CASSQDLAGYGYTF
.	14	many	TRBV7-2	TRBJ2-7	TGTGCCAGCAGCTTAACGCCGCTCTCCTACGAGCAGTACTTC	CASSLTPLSYEQYF
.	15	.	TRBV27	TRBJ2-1	TGTGCCAGCAACTGGGGCGCACATTTTCGGCATGAGCAGTTCTTC	CASNWGAHFRHEQFF
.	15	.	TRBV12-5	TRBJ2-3	TGTGCTAGTGGTGCGGGGGCCAGGGAAGGAGATACGCAGTATTTT	CASGAGAREGDTQYF
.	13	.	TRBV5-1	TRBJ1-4	TGCGCCAGCAGCTCACCAACTAATGAAAAACTGTTTTTT	CASSSPTNEKLFF
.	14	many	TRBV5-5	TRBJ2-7	TGTGCCAGCAGCTTGTCGGAGGGGTCCTACGAGCAGTACTTC	CASSLSEGSYEQYF
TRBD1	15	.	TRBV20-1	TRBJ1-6	TGCAGTGCTCCCCGCGACAGGGGAGAAAATTCACCCCTCCACTTT	CSAPRDRGENSPLHF
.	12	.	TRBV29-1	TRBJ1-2	TGCAGCGAAGACCGGACGGAGGATGGCTACACCTTC	CSEDRTEDGYTF
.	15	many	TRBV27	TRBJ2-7	TGTGCCAGCAGTTTATCAGTTGGGAAAAACTACGAGCAGTACTTC	CASSLSVGKNYEQYF
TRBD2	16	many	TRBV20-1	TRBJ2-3	TGCAGTGCTAGAGTTCCAACTAGCGGTAATCCAGATACGCAGTATTTT	CSARVPTSGNPDTQYF
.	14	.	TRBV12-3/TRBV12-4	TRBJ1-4	TGTGCCAGCAGTTTTTTCCAGGGTGGCGAAAAACTGTTTTTT	CASSFFQGGEKLFF
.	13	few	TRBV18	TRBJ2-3	TGTGCCAGCTCACCCCCTTCTGACAATACGCAGTATTTT	CASSPPSDNTQYF
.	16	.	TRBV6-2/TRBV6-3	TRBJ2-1	TGTGCCAGCAGTTCCTGGGAACAGCGAGCCTACAATGAGCAGTTCTTC	CASSSWEQRAYNEQFF
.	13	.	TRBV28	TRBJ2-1	TGTGCCAGCAGCCCAGACACGACAGGGAGGAAGTTCTTC	CASSPDTTGRKFF
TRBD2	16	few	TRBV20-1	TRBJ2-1	TGCAGTGCTGGGGAGCTTAGCGGGAGATCCTACAATGAGCAGTTCTTC	CSAGELSGRSYNEQFF
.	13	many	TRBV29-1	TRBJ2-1	TGCAGCGTTGAGCCTAACGAACACAATGAGCAGTTCTTC	CSVEPNEHNEQFF
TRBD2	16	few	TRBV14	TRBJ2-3	TGTGCCAGCAGCCTCCGACTAGCGGGGGGCCTCGGTACGCAGTATTTT	CASSLRLAGGLGTQYF
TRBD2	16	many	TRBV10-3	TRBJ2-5	TGTGCCATCAGTCCCTCCCGCGGACTAGCGGAAGAGACCCAGTACTTC	CAISPSRGLAEETQYF
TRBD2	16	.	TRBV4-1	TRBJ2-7	TGCGCCAGCAGCCAAGACACTAGCGGGAGCGCCTACGAGCAGTACTTC	CASSQDTSGSAYEQYF
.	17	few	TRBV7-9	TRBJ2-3	TGTGCCAGCAGCTTGTTTGAATTGGGAGATAGCACAGATACGCAGTATTTT	CASSLFELGDSTDTQYF
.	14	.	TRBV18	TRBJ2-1	TGTGCCAGCTCAACCGATTTGGACTTGTACGAGCAGTTCTTC	CASSTDLDLYEQFF
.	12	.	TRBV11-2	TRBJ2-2	TGTGCCAGCAGCGGGTCCGGGGGGGAGCTGTTTTTT	CASSGSGGELFF
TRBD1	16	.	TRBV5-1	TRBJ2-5	TGCGCCAGCAGCTTGGCCGTGGCAGGGGGCCCAGAGACCCAGTACTTC	CASSLAVAGGPETQYF
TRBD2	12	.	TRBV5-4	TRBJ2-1	TGTGCCAGCAGCCCGCCGGGGGGAGTTGTGTTCTTC	CASSPPGGVVFF
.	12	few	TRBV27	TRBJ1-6	TGTGCCAGCGGGAACCTCAATTCACCCCTCCACTTT	CASGNLNSPLHF